The next 10 T cell receptor beta chains were all read from a single sample in a study of control samples from healthy donors and cancer patients. The data were produced by immunoSEQ multiplex PCR, yet TCRdb's version contains in-frame clones alone and is incomplete. In the table there are almost 85,000 clones, around 80% of which are singletons. Sequences were obtained from PBMCs. These receptor sequences come from a man aged 55-75 years with head and neck cancer.

This chain links TRBV19 with TRBJ2-5; 8 bases match TRBD2. The CDR3 length is 17 residues. Per the germline V gene, CDR1 is LNHDA and CDR2 is SQIVND (reference sequence). V shed 3 bases, J shed 5 bases, and the junction held 14 bases outside the gene matches. The CDR3 reads CASSITTGTSGRETQYF. Here the CDR3 DNA reads TGTGCCAGTAGTATCACCACCGGGACTAGTGGGCGTGAGACCCAGTACTTC. Using reference TRBV19 and TRBJ2-5 for the parts outside the CDR3, the full variable domain is DGGITQSPKYLFRKEGQNVTLSCEQNLNHDAMYWYRQDPGQGLRLIYYSQIVNDFQKGDIAEGYSVSREKKESFPLTVTSAQKNPTAFYLCASSITTGTSGRETQYFGPGTRLLVL.

The J gene is TRBJ1-2, the V gene TRBV28, with TRBD1 identical over 8 bases. V shed 6 bases, J shed 7 bases, and the junction held 4 bases outside the gene matches. In germline, CDR1 is MDHEN, CDR2 SYDVKM. The length of the CDR3 is 12 residues. Here the CDR3 reads CASSDRGGGYTF. CDR3 nucleotide sequence: TGTGCCAGCAGCGACAGGGGCGGTGGCTACACCTTC.

The chain is built from TRBV4-1 and TRBJ2-1; D call uncertain. CDR1 and CDR2 (germline): MGHRA, YSYEKL. Trimming removed 2 bases at V and 9 bases at J, with 11 bases between. CDR3 length: 13 residues. CDR3 in amino acids: CASSQNWYSEQFF. The CDR3 DNA follows: TGCGCCAGCAGCCAAAATTGGTATAGTGAGCAGTTCTTC.

The rearrangement joins TRBV5-1 to TRBJ2-7; either TRBD1 or TRBD2 may fit D (6 bases each). The CDR3 length is 14 residues. Trimming pared 4 bases from V and 5 bases from J, leaving 16 bases between. Germline CDR1 SGHRS, CDR2 YFSETQ. In nucleotides, the CDR3 is TGCGCCAGCAGCACCAAGGGGGGCATGAACGAGCAGTACTTC. Translating it yields CASSTKGGMNEQYF.

The chain couples TRBV28 to TRBJ1-1; maybe TRBD1 (5 bases). The V gene's germline CDR1 is MDHEN and CDR2 SYDVKM. The ends were cut back, 1 base at V and 6 bases at J, with 15 bases in the middle. CDR3 length: 15 amino acids. The CDR3 is CASSLYQGLYAEAFF. The CDR3 coding sequence is TGTGCCAGCAGTTTATACCAGGGACTTTATGCTGAAGCTTTCTTT.

The chain carries TRBV19 and TRBJ1-1, with 7 nucleotides matching TRBD1. With 8 bases clipped from V and 1 base from J, the junction kept 10 bases outside the gene matches. There are 15 residues in the CDR3. Germline V gene data show CDR1 as LNHDA and CDR2 as SQIVND (reference sequence). The CDR3 is CASPPPTGRNTEAFF. CDR3 DNA sequence: TGTGCCAGTCCCCCCCCGACAGGGAGGAACACTGAAGCTTTCTTT.

The chain employs TRBV29-1 and TRBJ2-4; possible D gene TRBD2, 5 bases. The CDR3 contains 13 residues. CDR1 is SQVTM and CDR2 is ANQGSEA in the germline V gene. The V gene lost 6 bases and the J gene lost 0 bases, with 9 bases spanning the gap. Written as DNA, the CDR3 is TGCAGCGTCGAGGGTGTAGCCAAAAACATTCAGTACTTC. This translates into CSVEGVAKNIQYF.

The V and J genes are TRBV7-9 and TRBJ2-1; tentative D call: TRBD1 (6 bases). Germline CDR1 and CDR2: SEHNR and FQNEAQ (reference sequence). V lost 2 bases to trimming and J lost 2 bases, with 13 bases between them. This CDR3 comprises 16 residues. CDR3 nucleotide sequence: TGTGCCAGCAGCTTATTAACAGGGAGCACCTACAATGAGCAGTTCTTC. Its translation is CASSLLTGSTYNEQFF. Full variable domain (outside the CDR3, taken from reference TRBV7-9 and TRBJ2-1): DTGVSQNPRHKITKRGQNVTFRCDPISEHNRLYWYRQTLGQGPEFLTYFQNEAQLEKSRLLSDRFSAERPKGSFSTLEIQRTEQGDSAMYLCASSLLTGSTYNEQFFGPGTRLTVL.

This chain uses TRBV10-2 with TRBJ2-3; TRBD1 might be the D (5 bases). This CDR3 has 14 residues. Germline assignment: CDR1 WSHSY and CDR2 SAAADI. Trimming removed 6 bases at V and 2 bases at J, with 12 bases between. CDR3 sequence reads: CASRFKGFTDTQYF. CDR3 nucleotide sequence: TGCGCCAGCAGGTTTAAGGGGTTCACAGATACGCAGTATTTT.

This CDR3 reads CASSFLSNQPQHF. The CDR3 nucleotides are TGTGCCAGCAGTTTCCTGAGCAATCAGCCCCAGCATTTT. This chain connects TRBV12-3 or TRBV12-4 to TRBJ1-5, with no clear D. V lost 3 bases to trimming and J lost 1 base, with 4 bases between them. There are 13 residues in the CDR3.